This passage covers 26 T cell receptor beta chains from one sample sequenced in a study of PD-1 blockade in mismatch repair-deficient tumors. Assay used: immunoSEQ multiplex PCR; TCRdb lists only in-frame clones, some missing. The sample has about 79,000 clones; more than 80% are singletons. This sample comprised peripheral blood, obtained 44 weeks after starting pembrolizumab. The receptors stem from an adult with mismatch repair-deficient cancer.

This chain joins TRBV7-2 and TRBJ2-7; tentative D call: TRBD2 (6 bases). The CDR3 sequence is 14 residues long. Trimming pared 4 bases from V and 0 bases from J, leaving 10 bases between. Germline CDR1 and CDR2: SGHTA and FQGNSA. CDR3 DNA sequence: TGTGCCAGCAGCTCCGCGGGGAGCTCCTACGAGCAGTACTTC. Translated, it gives CASSSAGSSYEQYF.

The chain is built from TRBV7-3 and TRBJ2-7, with D unresolved. V was cut by 2 bases and J by 1 base, with 12 bases left in between. Germline assignment: CDR1 SGHTA and CDR2 FQGTGA. This CDR3 region has 15 residues. CDR3 DNA sequence: TGTGCCAGCAGCTTACTGCCAGGAGCTTCCTACGAGCAGTACTTC. It yields the protein CASSLLPGASYEQYF.

The CDR3: CASSEGANTEAFF. The CDR3 bases are TGTGCCAGCAGTGAGGGGGCGAACACTGAAGCTTTCTTT. The genes are TRBV6-4 and TRBJ1-1; D might be TRBD1 (6 bases). The CDR3 has 13 residues. Germline V gene sequence: CDR1 MRHNA, CDR2 SNTAGT. V lost 3 bases and J 1 base, leaving 6 bases between the germline ends.

The V call is TRBV20-1, the J call TRBJ1-1; 9 positions match TRBD1. The CDR3 runs 11 residues. Germline values: CDR1 DFQATT, CDR2 SNEGSKA (reference sequence). The CDR3 DNA follows: TGCCGGACAGGGGTGAACACTGAAGCTTTCTTT. Amino acids: CRTGVNTEAFF.

V usage is TRBV2 and J usage is TRBJ1-5; D unresolved. Germline V CDR1 and CDR2: SNHLY, FYNNEI. V lost 6 bases and J lost 1, with 7 bases in between. This CDR3 region has 13 residues. The CDR3 reads CASRGPSNQPQHF. CDR3 coding DNA: TGTGCCAGCAGAGGACCGAGCAATCAGCCCCAGCATTTT.

The rearrangement joins TRBV18 to TRBJ2-7; D unclear. Per the germline V gene, CDR1 is KGHSH and CDR2 is LQKENI. The V gene lost 1 base and the J gene lost 1 base, with 2 bases spanning the gap. This CDR3 has 12 residues. CDR3 sequence (DNA): TGTGCCAGCTCACCACTTTCCTACGAGCAGTACTTC. Translated, it gives CASSPLSYEQYF.

The chain links TRBV19 to TRBJ2-1; 7 bases fit TRBD2. Trimming cost V 3 bases and J 0 bases; bases outside gene matches: 2. The CDR3 spans 15 residues. Germline values: CDR1 LNHDA, CDR2 SQIVND (reference sequence). The chain's CDR3 is CASSMGGSSYNEQFF. DNA of the CDR3: TGTGCCAGTAGTATGGGCGGGAGCTCCTACAATGAGCAGTTCTTC.

This chain connects TRBV30 to TRBJ1-5, with D possibly TRBD1 on 5 matching bases. Germline V gives CDR1 GTSNPN, CDR2 SVGIG (reference sequence). Deletions cut 2 bases from V and 4 bases from J, with 12 bases between. This CDR3 contains 14 residues. This CDR3 is CAWSSRGGNQPQHF. DNA of the CDR3: TGTGCCTGGAGTTCCCGGGGGGGGAATCAGCCCCAGCATTTT.

This sequence joins TRBV7-2 and TRBJ2-6, with D possibly TRBD1 on 6 matching bases. The germline V gene encodes CDR1 SGHTA and CDR2 FQGNSA. The CDR3 covers 15 residues. V lost 4 bases and J 2 bases, leaving 9 bases between the germline ends. The CDR3 sequence is CASSSYRAGANVLTF. The CDR3 DNA is TGTGCCAGCAGCTCGTACAGGGCTGGGGCCAACGTCCTGACTTTC.

The chain couples TRBV5-6 to TRBJ1-2, with D possibly TRBD1 on 5 matching bases. Trimming took 0 bases from V and 2 from J, leaving 14 bases between them. The CDR3 is 16 amino acids. Germline-derived CDR1 and CDR2 are SGHDT and YYEEEE. CDR3 nucleotide sequence: TGTGCCAGCAGCTTGGTGTCATCAGGGAGAAACTATGGCTACACCTTC. It encodes CASSLVSSGRNYGYTF.

The chain employs TRBV25-1 and TRBJ2-1; 12 nucleotides agree with TRBD2. The J segment lost 8 bases and the V segment lost 7 bases, leaving 6 bases of the junction unmatched. The V gene's germline CDR1 is MGHDK and CDR2 SYGVNS. There are 14 residues in the CDR3. DNA of the CDR3: TGTGCCAGCACCCTGACTAGCGGGAGCGATGAGCAGTTCTTC. It codes for CASTLTSGSDEQFF. The entire variable domain, with the rest obtained from reference TRBV25-1 and TRBJ2-1, is as follows: EADIYQTPRYLVIGTGKKITLECSQTMGHDKMYWYQQDPGMELHLIHYSYGVNSTEKGDLSSESTVSRIRTEHFPLTLESARPSHTSQYLCASTLTSGSDEQFFGPGTRLTVL.

The chain uses TRBV6-1 and TRBJ2-7; possibly TRBD1 for D (6 bases). CDR1 MNHNS and CDR2 SASEGT come from the germline V gene. This CDR3 is 13 amino acids long. Trimming left V 3 bases short and J 7 bases short, with 13 bases between. Written as DNA, the CDR3 is TGTGCCAGCAGTGATTGGGGGCTAAGAGAGCAGTACTTC. Protein: CASSDWGLREQYF.

This clone was found once. V usage is TRBV4-1 and J usage is TRBJ2-1; 9 positions agree with TRBD2. The CDR3 has 15 residues. In germline, CDR1 is MGHRA, CDR2 YSYEKL. The junction had 8 bases not matched to a gene; V was cut back by 6 bases and J by 5 bases. CDR3 DNA: TGCGCCAGCAGAAAATGGCGGGAGGGGGACAATGAGCAGTTCTTC. Translated, it gives CASRKWREGDNEQFF.

V and J are TRBV7-8 and TRBJ1-2; perhaps TRBD1 as D (6 bases). Trimming pared 8 bases from V and 4 bases from J, leaving 20 bases between. This CDR3 is 15 amino acids long. Germline V gene data show CDR1 as SGHVS and CDR2 as FQNEAQ. The CDR3 sequence: CASGNNLQGFYGYTF. CDR3 nucleotide sequence: TGTGCCAGCGGAAACAACTTACAGGGTTTCTATGGCTACACCTTC.

The chain recombines TRBV21-1 with TRBJ1-4. TRBV21-1 is assigned pseudogene status. This CDR3 has 15 residues. CDR3 bases: TGTGCCAGCAGCAAAGCGCAGGGGACTGGAGAAAAACTGTTTTTT. Residues: CASSKAQGTGEKLFF.

With respect to this clone: Sequence at one end of the junction differs from germline and may be a read error. CDR3 protein: CASRTLKTEAFF. The CDR3 DNA reads TGTGCCAGCAGAACACTGAAGACTGAAGCTTTCTTT. The rearrangement links TRBV6-5 to TRBJ1-1, with D hard to call. The CDR3 consists of 12 residues. CDR1 is MNHEY and CDR2 is SVGAGI in the germline V gene.

This chain uses TRBV7-8 with TRBJ2-1, with D unclear. Trimming cost V 0 bases and J 5 bases, with 11 bases left between them. The CDR3 length is 15 residues. The germline CDR1 and CDR2 sequences are SGHVS and FQNEAQ. CDR3 nucleotide sequence: TGTGCCAGCAGCTTAGCTAGAATCTCTCACAATGAGCAGTTCTTC. Translation gives CASSLARISHNEQFF. Combining the CDR3 with reference TRBV7-8 and TRBJ2-1 gives the whole variable domain GAGVSQSPRYKVAKRGQDVALRCDPISGHVSLFWYQQALGQGPEFLTYFQNEAQLDKSGLPSDRFFAERPEGSVSTLKIQRTQQEDSAVYLCASSLARISHNEQFFGPGTRLTVL.

This chain uses TRBV6-1 with TRBJ2-5; 13 nucleotides line up with TRBD2. CDR3 size: 15 residues. V was clipped by 6 bases and J by 5 bases; unmatched bases: 6. The germline CDR1 and CDR2 sequences are MNHNS and SASEGT. In DNA, the CDR3 is TGTGCCAGCAGCTCGGGACTAGCGGGATACGAGACCCAGTACTTC. It translates to CASSSGLAGYETQYF.

The chain links TRBV6-6 to TRBJ1-2, with a tentative D call TRBD1 (5 bases). Germline loops: CDR1 MNHNY, CDR2 SVGAGI (reference sequence). V was shortened by 7 bases and J by 2 bases, with 14 bases between the two germline ends. This CDR3 comprises 14 residues. CDR3 DNA sequence: TGTGCCAGCATCCCAACCCAGGGAAACTATGGCTACACCTTC. As protein: CASIPTQGNYGYTF.

This chain connects TRBV7-3 to TRBJ2-3, with 8 positions matching TRBD2. CDR3 length: 15 amino acids. J was trimmed by 4 bases and V by 5 bases; bases with no gene match: 8. Germline V gives CDR1 SGHTA, CDR2 FQGTGA. Written as DNA, the CDR3 is TGTGCCAGCAGCGCCTTAGCGGGGTCCGCAGATACGCAGTATTTT. It specifies CASSALAGSADTQYF.

The chain links TRBV6-6 to TRBJ1-5, with D possibly being TRBD1 (5 bases). The CDR3 extends over 14 amino acids. V lost 2 bases to trimming and J lost 6 bases, with 11 bases between them. CDR1 is MNHNY and CDR2 is SVGAGI in the germline V gene (reference sequence). The CDR3 sequence is CASSYDRDGQPQHF. Here the CDR3 DNA reads TGTGCCAGCAGTTACGACCGGGACGGTCAGCCCCAGCATTTT.

The chain links TRBV11-3 to TRBJ1-1, with TRBD1 as a possible D gene (5 bases). CDR1 and CDR2 (germline): SGHNT, YENEEA. Trimming pared 2 bases from V and 5 bases from J, leaving 9 bases between. The CDR3 runs 13 residues. CDR3 bases: TGTGCCAGCAGCTTACAGGGATCAACTGAAGCTTTCTTT. It encodes CASSLQGSTEAFF.

The J gene is TRBJ2-7, the V gene TRBV4-1; TRBD1 aligns across 8 bases. The CDR3 is 14 amino acids. V shed 4 bases and J 3 bases; nucleotides not matched to a gene: 5. Germline CDR1 MGHRA, CDR2 YSYEKL. This chain's CDR3 is CASSPPDRGYEQYF. CDR3 in DNA: TGCGCCAGCAGCCCACCCGACAGGGGCTACGAGCAGTACTTC.

The gene calls are TRBV7-9 and TRBJ2-5; D perhaps matches TRBD2 (6 bases). The CDR3 runs 16 residues. Germline CDR1 and CDR2: SEHNR and FQNEAQ (reference sequence). V gave up 4 bases and J gave up 3 bases, with 18 bases separating them. CDR3 coding DNA: TGTGCCAGCAGCTCAGAGCTGGGGCGGGGAAAAGAGACCCAGTACTTC. Its protein is CASSSELGRGKETQYF.

This clone appeared a few times. The chain uses TRBV6-5 and TRBJ1-3; no definite D call. This CDR3 region has 12 residues. The ends were cut back, 6 bases at V and 4 bases at J, with 7 bases in the middle. CDR1 is MNHEY, CDR2 SVGAGI, per germline. As DNA, the CDR3 is TGTGCCAGCAGGGGCCGCGGAAACACCATATATTTT. It translates to CASRGRGNTIYF.

V is TRBV10-2 and J is TRBJ2-1, with D uncertain. Trimming stripped 7 bases from V and 0 bases from J, with 13 bases between. Germline V lookup: CDR1 WSHSY, CDR2 SAAADI. The CDR3 is 15 residues long. The CDR3 DNA reads TGCGCCAGCATGCCCCTGAGAAGCTCCTACAATGAGCAGTTCTTC. This codes for CASMPLRSSYNEQFF.